Shown below are 15 T cell receptor beta chains from a single sample sequenced in a study of blood T cell repertoires in COVID-19. Libraries were prepared by immunoSEQ multiplex PCR; TCRdb keeps only in-frame clonotypes and omits some of them. The table has 300,000 to 350,000 clones, roughly 90% seen once. The material sequenced was PBMCs or T cells enriched from blood (not recorded which). Receptor source: a woman aged 25 to 39 who had been exposed to COVID-19.

V gene TRBV25-1 combines with J gene TRBJ1-4; 9 nucleotides match TRBD1. CDR1 and CDR2 (germline): MGHDK, SYGVNS. The V gene end was trimmed by 5 bases and the J gene end by 7 bases; junction bases not matched to a gene: 8. The CDR3 totals 15 residues. The chain's CDR3 is CASSRRDRDIEKLFF. DNA of the CDR3: TGTGCCAGCAGTCGCCGGGACAGGGATATTGAAAAACTGTTTTTT. Together with reference TRBV25-1 and TRBJ1-4, the CDR3 gives the full variable domain: EADIYQTPRYLVIGTGKKITLECSQTMGHDKMYWYQQDPGMELHLIHYSYGVNSTEKGDLSSESTVSRIRTEHFPLTLESARPSHTSQYLCASSRRDRDIEKLFFGSGTQLSVL.

The gene calls are TRBV28 and TRBJ1-4; maybe TRBD1 (5 bases). Per germline, CDR1 MDHEN and CDR2 SYDVKM. With 4 bases removed from V and 4 bases from J, the gap between germline ends came to 7 bases. The CDR3 extends over 13 amino acids. DNA for the CDR3: TGTGCCAGCAGTTCGGGGGGTAATGAAAAACTGTTTTTT. This translates into CASSSGGNEKLFF.

The chain has TRBV24-1 and TRBJ2-2; 9 bases line up with TRBD1. The length of the CDR3 is 15 residues. Germline-derived CDR1 and CDR2 are KGHDR and SFDVKD. Losses at the gene ends were 6 bases for V and 6 bases for J; bases not matched to a gene: 7. The CDR3 loop is CATSPRRQGAGELFF. The CDR3 DNA reads TGTGCCACCAGTCCGAGACGACAGGGGGCCGGGGAGCTGTTTTTT.

CDR3 sequence (DNA): TGTGCCTGGAGTTCGACAGGGATTAATGAAAAACTGTTTTTT. It codes for CAWSSTGINEKLFF. This chain uses TRBV30 with TRBJ1-4, with 7 bases matching TRBD1. Per the germline V gene, CDR1 is GTSNPN and CDR2 is SVGIG (reference sequence). The CDR3 loop spans 14 amino acids. J gave up 4 bases and V 2 bases, and 4 bases lay outside the gene matches.

The chain uses TRBV5-1 and TRBJ1-4; 9 bases line up with TRBD1. CDR1 and CDR2 from the germline V gene are SGHRS and YFSETQ. CDR3 length: 16 residues. V dropped 4 bases and J dropped 2; count of bases not matched to a gene: 6. The CDR3 DNA follows: TGCGCCAGCAGCATCCAAGGACAGGGGACTAATGAAAAACTGTTTTTT. It specifies CASSIQGQGTNEKLFF.

The CDR3 DNA follows: TGTGCCAGCAGCCAAGTGGGCGGGGCAACCGGGGAGCTGTTTTTT. Translated, it gives CASSQVGGATGELFF. The V gene is TRBV3-1 (or the pseudogene TRBV3-2), the J gene TRBJ2-2, with D tentatively TRBD2 (6 bases). In germline, CDR1 is LGHDT, CDR2 YNNKEL (reference sequence). The ends were cut back, 1 base at V and 5 bases at J, with 11 bases in the middle. The CDR3 sequence is 15 residues long.

The chain has TRBV12-5 and TRBJ2-5; 7 nucleotides line up with TRBD2. This CDR3 is built from 13 residues. From germline, CDR1 is LGHNT and CDR2 FRNRAP. Germline trimming cut 6 bases from V and 4 bases from J; bases unmatched to any gene: 5. The DNA for the CDR3 is TGTGCTAGTGGCCGAAGCGGGGCAGAGACCCAGTACTTC. Protein: CASGRSGAETQYF.

V is TRBV5-4 and J is TRBJ1-1; possible D gene TRBD1, 6 bases. This CDR3 has 13 residues. Trimming pared 0 bases from V and 6 bases from J, leaving 9 bases between. Germline CDR1 reads SGHNT; CDR2 reads YYREEE (reference sequence). Written as DNA, the CDR3 is TGTGCCAGCAGCTTGGCCAGGGGCTCTGAAGCTTTCTTT. Translating it yields CASSLARGSEAFF.

The chain joins TRBV3-1 (or the pseudogene TRBV3-2) to TRBJ1-2; perhaps TRBD1 as D (5 bases). V was pared by 0 bases and J by 6 bases, with 14 bases between. There are 15 residues in the CDR3. CDR1 and CDR2 from the germline V gene are LGHDT and YNNKEL (reference sequence). The DNA of the CDR3 is TGTGCCAGCAGCCAAGATTACCAGGGAGGGCATGGCTACACCTTC. Protein product: CASSQDYQGGHGYTF.

The V and J genes are TRBV9 and TRBJ2-1; tentative D call: TRBD2 (5 bases). The V end lost 1 base, the J end lost 7 bases, and 12 bases lay between the germline ends. Germline V CDR1 and CDR2: SGDLS, YYNGEE. The CDR3 has 14 amino acids. This chain's CDR3 is CASSVSPSLNEQFF. CDR3 DNA sequence: TGTGCCAGCAGCGTAAGCCCTAGCTTGAATGAGCAGTTCTTC.

The chain joins TRBV3-1 (or the pseudogene TRBV3-2) to TRBJ1-2; TRBD1 aligns across 10 bases. Per germline, CDR1 LGHDT and CDR2 YNNKEL (reference sequence). The V and J ends lost 2 bases and 0 bases, in that order; junction bases with no gene match: 3. The CDR3 sequence is 16 residues long. CDR3 amino acids: CASSQLGQGTNYGYTF. The CDR3, as DNA: TGTGCCAGCAGCCAACTGGGACAGGGGACTAACTATGGCTACACCTTC.

The chain joins TRBV18 to TRBJ1-6, with 9 bases that match TRBD1. Germline CDR1 and CDR2: KGHSH and LQKENI. The CDR3 has 15 amino acids. Trimming at V came to 6 bases and at J to 9 bases, leaving 9 bases not matched to a gene. The chain's CDR3 is CASSPNRGLVSPLHF. The CDR3 DNA reads TGTGCCAGCTCCCCTAACAGGGGGCTAGTTTCACCCCTCCACTTT.

The chain joins TRBV5-5 to TRBJ1-5; 7 positions match TRBD1. The junction had 8 bases not matched to a gene; V was cut back by 3 bases and J by 5 bases. The length of the CDR3 is 15 residues. The germline V gene encodes CDR1 SGHKS and CDR2 YYEKEE (reference sequence). The CDR3 loop reads CASSYETGSHQPQHF. CDR3 nucleotides: TGTGCCAGCAGCTACGAGACAGGGTCCCATCAGCCCCAGCATTTT.

V usage is TRBV4-1 and J usage is TRBJ2-2; D gene unclear. CDR1 is MGHRA and CDR2 is YSYEKL in the germline V gene. The V end lost 4 bases, the J end lost 4 bases, and 13 bases lay between the germline ends. This CDR3 comprises 15 residues. CDR3 region: CASSPGLVSTGELFF. The DNA of the CDR3 is TGCGCCAGCAGCCCAGGCCTGGTGAGCACCGGGGAGCTGTTTTTT.

The sample holds one count of this clone. This sequence joins TRBV7-9 and TRBJ2-1; the D gene is possibly TRBD2 (6 bases). V was trimmed by 10 bases and J by 0 bases, leaving 19 bases between them. The CDR3 has 16 amino acids. Germline CDR1 SEHNR, CDR2 FQNEAQ (reference sequence). The CDR3 here is CATIPSVPSSYNEQFF. The CDR3 nucleotides are TGTGCCACCATACCTAGCGTCCCGAGCTCCTACAATGAGCAGTTCTTC.